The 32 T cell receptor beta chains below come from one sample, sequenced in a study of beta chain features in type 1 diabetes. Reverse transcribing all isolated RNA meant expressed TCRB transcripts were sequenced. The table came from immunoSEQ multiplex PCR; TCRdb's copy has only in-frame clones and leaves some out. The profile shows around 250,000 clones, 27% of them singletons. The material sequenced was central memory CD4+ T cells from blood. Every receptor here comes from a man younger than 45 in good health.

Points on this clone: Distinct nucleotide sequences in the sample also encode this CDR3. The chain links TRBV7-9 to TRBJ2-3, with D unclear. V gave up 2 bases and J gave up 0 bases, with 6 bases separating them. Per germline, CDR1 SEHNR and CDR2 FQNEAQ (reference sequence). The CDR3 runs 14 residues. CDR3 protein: CASSLSSSTDTQYF. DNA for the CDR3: TGTGCCAGCAGCTTATCGTCTAGCACAGATACGCAGTATTTT.

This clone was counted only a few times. The CDR3: CASSLRIGIPNIQYF. The CDR3 coding sequence is TGTGCCAGCAGCTTACGTATCGGGATTCCAAACATTCAGTACTTC. The chain uses TRBV11-2 and TRBJ2-4, with D possibly TRBD2 on 5 matching bases. The germline gives CDR1 SGHAT, CDR2 FQNNGV. V lost 2 bases, J lost 6 bases, and 14 bases lay in between. CDR3 length: 15 amino acids.

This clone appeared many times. The CDR3 loop is CASSHFTFYEQYF. DNA for the CDR3: TGTGCCAGCAGCCATTTCACCTTCTACGAGCAGTACTTC. The chain employs TRBV14 and TRBJ2-7; D not resolved. Trimming took 3 bases from V and 3 from J, leaving 9 bases between them. Germline assignment: CDR1 SGHDN and CDR2 FVKESK. This CDR3 comprises 13 residues.

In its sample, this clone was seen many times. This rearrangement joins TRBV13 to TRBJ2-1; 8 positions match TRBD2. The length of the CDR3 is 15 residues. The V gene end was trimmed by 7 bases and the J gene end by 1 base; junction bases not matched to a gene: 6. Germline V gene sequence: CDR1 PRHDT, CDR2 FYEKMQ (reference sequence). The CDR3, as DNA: TGTGCCAGCAAAGATAGCGGGATTTCCTACAATGAGCAGTTCTTC. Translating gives CASKDSGISYNEQFF.

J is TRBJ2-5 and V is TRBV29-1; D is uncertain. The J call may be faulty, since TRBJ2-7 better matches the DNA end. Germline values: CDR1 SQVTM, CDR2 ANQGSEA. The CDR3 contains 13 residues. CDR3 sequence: CSVELQSSYEQYF. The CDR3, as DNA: TGCAGCGTTGAACTACAGAGCTCCTACGAGCAGTACTTC.

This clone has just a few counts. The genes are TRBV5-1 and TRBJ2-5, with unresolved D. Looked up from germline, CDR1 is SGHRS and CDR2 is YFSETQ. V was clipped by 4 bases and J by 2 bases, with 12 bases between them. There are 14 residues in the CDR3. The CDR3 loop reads CASSHKGSQETQYF. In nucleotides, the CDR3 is TGCGCCAGCAGCCACAAAGGATCTCAAGAGACCCAGTACTTC.

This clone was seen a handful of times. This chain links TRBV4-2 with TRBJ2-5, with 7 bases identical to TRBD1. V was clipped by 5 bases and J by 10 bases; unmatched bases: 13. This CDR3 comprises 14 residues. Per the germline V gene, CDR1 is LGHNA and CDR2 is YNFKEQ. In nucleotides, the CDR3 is TGTGCCAGCAGCTTGGACAGGAATGTTGATGACCAGTACTTC. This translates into CASSLDRNVDDQYF.

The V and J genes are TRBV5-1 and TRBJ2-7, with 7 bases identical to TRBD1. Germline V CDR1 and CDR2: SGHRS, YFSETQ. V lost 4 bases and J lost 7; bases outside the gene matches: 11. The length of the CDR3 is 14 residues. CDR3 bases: TGCGCCAGCAGCCTTCAGGGGGTTGGAAATGAGCAGTACTTC. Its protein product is CASSLQGVGNEQYF.

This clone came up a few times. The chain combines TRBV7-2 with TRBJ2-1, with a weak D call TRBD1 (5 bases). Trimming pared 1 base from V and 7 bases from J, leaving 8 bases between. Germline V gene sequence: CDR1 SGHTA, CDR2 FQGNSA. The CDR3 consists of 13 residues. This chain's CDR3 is CASSLGPGNEQFF. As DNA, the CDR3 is TGTGCCAGCAGCTTAGGGCCAGGGAATGAGCAGTTCTTC.

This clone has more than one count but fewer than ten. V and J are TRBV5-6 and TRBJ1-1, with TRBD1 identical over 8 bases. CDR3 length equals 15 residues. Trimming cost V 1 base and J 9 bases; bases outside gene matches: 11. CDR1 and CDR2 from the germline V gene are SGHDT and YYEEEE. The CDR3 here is CASSLTGTGGRKAFF. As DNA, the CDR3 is TGTGCCAGCAGCTTGACAGGGACAGGAGGTCGGAAAGCTTTCTTT.

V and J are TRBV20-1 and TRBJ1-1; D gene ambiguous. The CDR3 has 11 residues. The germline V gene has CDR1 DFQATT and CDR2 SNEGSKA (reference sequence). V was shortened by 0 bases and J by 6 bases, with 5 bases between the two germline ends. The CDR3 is CSARDTSEAFF. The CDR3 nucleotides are TGCAGTGCTAGAGATACGTCTGAAGCTTTCTTT.

CDR3 in DNA: TGTGCCAGCGGAACAGGGGGCCTTAACTATGGCTACACCTTC. The encoded protein is CASGTGGLNYGYTF. The rearrangement joins TRBV6-5 to TRBJ1-2; 9 bases match TRBD1. Germline V gene lookup returns CDR1 MNHEY and CDR2 SVGAGI. After removal of 8 bases from V and 1 base from J, the junction contained 5 bases not matched to a gene. The CDR3 is 14 residues long.

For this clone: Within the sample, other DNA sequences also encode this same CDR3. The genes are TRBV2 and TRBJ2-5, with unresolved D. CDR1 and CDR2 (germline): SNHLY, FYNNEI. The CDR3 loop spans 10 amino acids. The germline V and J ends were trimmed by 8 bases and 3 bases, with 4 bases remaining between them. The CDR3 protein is CASSEETQYF. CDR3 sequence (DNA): TGTGCCAGCTCTGAAGAGACCCAGTACTTC. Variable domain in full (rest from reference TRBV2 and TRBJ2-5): EPEVTQTPSHQVTQMGQEVILRCVPISNHLYFYWYRQILGQKVEFLVSFYNNEISEKSEIFDDQFSVERPDGSNFTLKIRSTKLEDSAMYFCASSEETQYFGPGTRLLVL.

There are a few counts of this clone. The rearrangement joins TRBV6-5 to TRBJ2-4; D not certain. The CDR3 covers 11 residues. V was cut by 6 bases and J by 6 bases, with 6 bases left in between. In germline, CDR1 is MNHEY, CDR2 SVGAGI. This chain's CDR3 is CASSSLNIQYF. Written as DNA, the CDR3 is TGTGCCAGCAGCTCTCTAAACATTCAGTACTTC.

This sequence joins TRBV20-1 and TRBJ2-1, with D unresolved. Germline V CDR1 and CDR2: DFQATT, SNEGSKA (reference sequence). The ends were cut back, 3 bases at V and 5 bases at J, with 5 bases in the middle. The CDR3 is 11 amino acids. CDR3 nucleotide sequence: TGCAGTGCTAGTACCCACAATGAGCAGTTCTTC. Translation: CSASTHNEQFF.

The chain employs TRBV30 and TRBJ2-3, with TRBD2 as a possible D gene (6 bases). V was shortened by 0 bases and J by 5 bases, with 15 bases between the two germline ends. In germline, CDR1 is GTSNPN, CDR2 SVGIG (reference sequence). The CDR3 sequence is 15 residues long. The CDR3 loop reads CAWSVGLMEGDTQYF. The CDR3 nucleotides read TGTGCCTGGAGTGTAGGTCTGATGGAGGGAGATACGCAGTATTTT.

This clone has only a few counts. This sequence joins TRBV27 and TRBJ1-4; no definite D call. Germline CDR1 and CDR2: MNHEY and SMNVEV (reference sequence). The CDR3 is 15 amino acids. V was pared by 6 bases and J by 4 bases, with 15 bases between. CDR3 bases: TGTGCCAGCAGCTGGACGGGCACCGGTAATGAAAAACTGTTTTTT. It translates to CASSWTGTGNEKLFF.

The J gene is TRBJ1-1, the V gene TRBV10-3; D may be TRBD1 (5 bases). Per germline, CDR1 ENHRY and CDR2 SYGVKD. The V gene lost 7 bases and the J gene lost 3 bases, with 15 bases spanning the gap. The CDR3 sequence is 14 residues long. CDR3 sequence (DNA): TGTGCCATCAAGTCCAGGGAATTCGACACTGAAGCTTTCTTT. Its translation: CAIKSREFDTEAFF.

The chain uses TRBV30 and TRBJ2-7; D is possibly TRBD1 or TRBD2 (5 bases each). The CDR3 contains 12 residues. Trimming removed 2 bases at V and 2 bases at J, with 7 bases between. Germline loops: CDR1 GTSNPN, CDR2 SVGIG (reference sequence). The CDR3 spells CAWSPGPYEQYF. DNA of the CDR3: TGTGCCTGGAGTCCGGGGCCCTACGAGCAGTACTTC.

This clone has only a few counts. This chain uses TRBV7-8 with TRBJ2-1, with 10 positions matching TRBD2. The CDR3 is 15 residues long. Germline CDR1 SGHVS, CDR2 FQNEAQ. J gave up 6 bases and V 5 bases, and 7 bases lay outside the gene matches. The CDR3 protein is CASSASGGALNEQFF. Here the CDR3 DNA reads TGTGCCAGCAGCGCCAGCGGGGGGGCCCTCAATGAGCAGTTCTTC.

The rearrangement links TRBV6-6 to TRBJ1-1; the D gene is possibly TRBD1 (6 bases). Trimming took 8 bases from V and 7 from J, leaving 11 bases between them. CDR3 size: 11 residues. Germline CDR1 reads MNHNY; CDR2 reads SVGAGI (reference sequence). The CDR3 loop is CASGGPGEAFF. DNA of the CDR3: TGTGCCAGCGGGGGGCCGGGTGAAGCTTTCTTT.

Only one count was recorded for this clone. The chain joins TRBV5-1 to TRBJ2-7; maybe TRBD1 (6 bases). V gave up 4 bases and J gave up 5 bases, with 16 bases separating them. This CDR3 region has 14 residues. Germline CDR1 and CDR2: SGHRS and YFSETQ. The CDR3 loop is CASSPPSQGHEQYF. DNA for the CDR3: TGCGCCAGCAGCCCGCCGTCCCAGGGGCACGAGCAGTACTTC.

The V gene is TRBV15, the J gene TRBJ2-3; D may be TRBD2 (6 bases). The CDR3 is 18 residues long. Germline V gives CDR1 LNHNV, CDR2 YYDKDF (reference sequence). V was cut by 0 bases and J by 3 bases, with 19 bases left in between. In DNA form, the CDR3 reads TGTGCCACCAGCAGAGATCCCTTCCGGGGTGCGGGGACAGATACGCAGTATTTT. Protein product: CATSRDPFRGAGTDTQYF.

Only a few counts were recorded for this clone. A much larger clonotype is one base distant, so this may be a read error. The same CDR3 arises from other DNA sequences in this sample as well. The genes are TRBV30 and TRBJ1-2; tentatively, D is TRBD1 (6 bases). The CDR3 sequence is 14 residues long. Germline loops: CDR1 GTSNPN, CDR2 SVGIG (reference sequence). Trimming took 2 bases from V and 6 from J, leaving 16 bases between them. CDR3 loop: CAWSSTGLGNGYTF. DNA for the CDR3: TGTGCCTGGAGTTCAACAGGGCTGGGTAATGGCTACACCTTC.

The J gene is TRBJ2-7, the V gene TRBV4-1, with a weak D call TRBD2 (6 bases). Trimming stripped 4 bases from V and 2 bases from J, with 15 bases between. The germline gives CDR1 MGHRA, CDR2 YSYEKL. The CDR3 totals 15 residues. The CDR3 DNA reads TGCGCCAGCAGCCGGGGGGAGAGTGGGACCTACGAGCAGTACTTC. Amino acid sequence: CASSRGESGTYEQYF.

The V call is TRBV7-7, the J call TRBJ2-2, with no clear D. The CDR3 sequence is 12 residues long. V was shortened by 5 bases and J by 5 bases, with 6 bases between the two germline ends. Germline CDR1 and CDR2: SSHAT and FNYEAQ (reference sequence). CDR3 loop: CASSLPTGELFF. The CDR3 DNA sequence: TGTGCCAGCAGCCTACCTACCGGGGAGCTGTTTTTT.

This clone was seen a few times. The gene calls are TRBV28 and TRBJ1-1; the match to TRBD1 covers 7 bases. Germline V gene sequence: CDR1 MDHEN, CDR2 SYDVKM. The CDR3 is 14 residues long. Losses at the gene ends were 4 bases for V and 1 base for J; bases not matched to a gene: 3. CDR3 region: CASSSDRRNTEAFF. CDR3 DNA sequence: TGTGCCAGCAGTTCGGACAGGAGGAACACTGAAGCTTTCTTT.

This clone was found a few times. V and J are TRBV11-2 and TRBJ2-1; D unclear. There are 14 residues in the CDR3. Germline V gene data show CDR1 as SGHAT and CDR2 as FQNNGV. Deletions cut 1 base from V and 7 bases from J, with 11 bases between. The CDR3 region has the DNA TGTGCCAGCAGCTTAGGTGGGCTGATAAATGAGCAGTTCTTC. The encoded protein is CASSLGGLINEQFF.

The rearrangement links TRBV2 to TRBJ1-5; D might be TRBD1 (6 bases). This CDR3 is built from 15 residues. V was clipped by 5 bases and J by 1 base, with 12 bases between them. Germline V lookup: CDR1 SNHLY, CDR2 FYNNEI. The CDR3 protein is CASSTEGGSNQPQHF. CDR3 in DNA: TGTGCCAGCAGTACCGAAGGGGGGAGCAATCAGCCCCAGCATTTT.

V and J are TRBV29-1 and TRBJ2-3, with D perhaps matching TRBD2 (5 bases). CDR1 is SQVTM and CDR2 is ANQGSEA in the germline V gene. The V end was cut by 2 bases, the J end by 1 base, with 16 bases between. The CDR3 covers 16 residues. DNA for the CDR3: TGCAGCGTTGAAAGGGCGCTCTCGAGGGGCACAGATACGCAGTATTTT. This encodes CSVERALSRGTDTQYF.

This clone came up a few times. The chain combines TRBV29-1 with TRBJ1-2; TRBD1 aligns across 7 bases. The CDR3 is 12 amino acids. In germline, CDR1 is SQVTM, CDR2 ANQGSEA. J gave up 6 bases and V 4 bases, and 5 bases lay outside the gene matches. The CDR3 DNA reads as TGCAGCGTTGGAGGGGGCGGTGATGGCTACACCTTC. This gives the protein CSVGGGGDGYTF.

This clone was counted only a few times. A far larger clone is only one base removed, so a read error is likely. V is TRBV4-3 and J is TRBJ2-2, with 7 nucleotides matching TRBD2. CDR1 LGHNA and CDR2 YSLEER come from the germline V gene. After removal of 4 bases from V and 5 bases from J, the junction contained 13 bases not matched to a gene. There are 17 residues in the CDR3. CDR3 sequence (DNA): TGCGCCAGCAGCCTTGGACGGCGAGCGGGGAGAACCGGGGAGCTGTTTTTT. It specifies CASSLGRRAGRTGELFF.